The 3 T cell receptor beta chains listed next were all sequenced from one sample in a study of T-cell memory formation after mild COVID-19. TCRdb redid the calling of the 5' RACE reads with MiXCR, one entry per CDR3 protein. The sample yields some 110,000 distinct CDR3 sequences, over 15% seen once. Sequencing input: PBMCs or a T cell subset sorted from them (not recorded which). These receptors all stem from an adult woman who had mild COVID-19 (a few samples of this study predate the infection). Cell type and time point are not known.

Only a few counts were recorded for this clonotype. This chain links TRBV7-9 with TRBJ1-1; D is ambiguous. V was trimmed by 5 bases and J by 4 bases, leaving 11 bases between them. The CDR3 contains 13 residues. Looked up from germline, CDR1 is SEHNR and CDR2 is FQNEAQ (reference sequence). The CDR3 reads CASSPTPGTEAFF. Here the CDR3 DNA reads TGTGCCAGCAGCCCTACCCCGGGCACTGAAGCTTTCTTT.

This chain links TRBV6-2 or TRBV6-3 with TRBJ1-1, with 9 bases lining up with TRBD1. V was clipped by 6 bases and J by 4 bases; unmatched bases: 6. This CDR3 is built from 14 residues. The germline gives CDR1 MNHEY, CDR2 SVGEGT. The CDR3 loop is CASRIQGAVTEAFF. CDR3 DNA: TGTGCCAGCAGGATACAGGGGGCTGTCACTGAAGCTTTCTTT.

In nucleotides, the CDR3 is TGTGCCAGCAGCGTCGCAGGAAATGCCGGGGAGCTGTTTTTT. Translation: CASSVAGNAGELFF. The V gene is TRBV9, the J gene TRBJ2-2; no reliable D call. This CDR3 contains 14 residues. Trimming removed 2 bases from V and 6 bases from J, with 11 bases in between. Germline lookup yields CDR1 SGDLS and CDR2 YYNGEE. The full variable domain, rest sourced from reference TRBV9 and TRBJ2-2, is DSGVTQTPKHLITATGQRVTLRCSPRSGDLSVYWYQQSLDQGLQFLIQYYNGEERAKGNILERFSAQQFPDLHSELNLSSLELGDSALYFCASSVAGNAGELFFGEGSRLTVL.